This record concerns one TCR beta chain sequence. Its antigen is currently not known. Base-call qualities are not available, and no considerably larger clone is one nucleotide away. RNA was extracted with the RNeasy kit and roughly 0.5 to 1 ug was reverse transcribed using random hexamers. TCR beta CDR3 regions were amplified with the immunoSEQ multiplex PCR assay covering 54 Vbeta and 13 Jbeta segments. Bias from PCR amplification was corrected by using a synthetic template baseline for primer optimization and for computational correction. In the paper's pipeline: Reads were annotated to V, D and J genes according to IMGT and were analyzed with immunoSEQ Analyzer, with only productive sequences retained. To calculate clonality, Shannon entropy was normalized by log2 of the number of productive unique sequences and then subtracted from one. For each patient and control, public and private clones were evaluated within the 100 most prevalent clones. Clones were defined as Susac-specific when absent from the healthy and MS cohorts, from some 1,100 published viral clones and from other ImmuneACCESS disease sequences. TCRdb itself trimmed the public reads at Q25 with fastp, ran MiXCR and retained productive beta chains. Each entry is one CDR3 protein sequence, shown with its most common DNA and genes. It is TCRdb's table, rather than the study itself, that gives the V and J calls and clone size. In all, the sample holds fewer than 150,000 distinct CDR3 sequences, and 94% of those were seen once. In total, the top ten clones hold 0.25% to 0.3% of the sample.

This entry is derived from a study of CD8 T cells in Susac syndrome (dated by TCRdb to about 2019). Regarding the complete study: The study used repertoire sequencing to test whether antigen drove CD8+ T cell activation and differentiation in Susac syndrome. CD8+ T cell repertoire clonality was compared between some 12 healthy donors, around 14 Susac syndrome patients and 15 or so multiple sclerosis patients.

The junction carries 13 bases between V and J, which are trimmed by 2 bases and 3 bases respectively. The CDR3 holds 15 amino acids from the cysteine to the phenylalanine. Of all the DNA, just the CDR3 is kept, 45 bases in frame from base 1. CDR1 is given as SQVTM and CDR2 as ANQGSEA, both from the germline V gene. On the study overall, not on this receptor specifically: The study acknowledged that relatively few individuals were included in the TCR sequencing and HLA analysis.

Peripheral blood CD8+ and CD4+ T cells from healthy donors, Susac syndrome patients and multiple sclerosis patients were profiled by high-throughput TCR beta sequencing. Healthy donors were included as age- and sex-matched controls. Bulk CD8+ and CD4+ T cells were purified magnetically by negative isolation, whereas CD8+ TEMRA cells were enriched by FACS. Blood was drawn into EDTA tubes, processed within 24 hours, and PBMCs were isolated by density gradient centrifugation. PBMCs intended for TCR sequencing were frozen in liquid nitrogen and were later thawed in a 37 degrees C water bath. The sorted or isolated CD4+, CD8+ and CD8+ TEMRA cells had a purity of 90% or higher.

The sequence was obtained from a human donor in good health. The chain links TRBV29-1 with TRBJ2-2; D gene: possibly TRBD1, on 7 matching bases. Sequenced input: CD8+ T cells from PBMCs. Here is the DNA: TGCAGCGTTGAACTGGCAGGGGGGTACACCGGGGAGCTGTTTTTT. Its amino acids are CSVELAGGYTGELFF.